The 21 T cell receptor beta chains below were found in one sample sequenced in a study of a mutant IDH1 vaccine in newly diagnosed glioma. Assay: immunoSEQ multiplex PCR; the TCRdb copy retains only in-frame clones and omits some. The top ten clones hold roughly 10% of a sample with around 15,000 clones, almost 80% of them seen once. Time point described: baseline, week 1 (first vaccination visit). Sample treatment: pre-vaccination baseline after standard-of-care therapy. This specimen consisted of PBMCs, obtained from a glioma patient treated with radiotherapy, temozolomide or both. The receptors here all came from a man between 40 and 49 years old with glioma.

This clone turned up a few times. The V call is TRBV7-2, the J call TRBJ1-1; maybe TRBD1 (5 bases). V shed 0 bases and J shed 1 base, with 12 bases lying between them. This CDR3 is 16 amino acids long. Germline V gene data show CDR1 as SGHTA and CDR2 as FQGNSA. The CDR3: CASSLASWTRNTEAFF. The DNA for the CDR3 is TGTGCCAGCAGCTTAGCGTCCTGGACAAGGAACACTGAAGCTTTCTTT.

This clone occurred once. CDR3 residues: CASSLDRSYEQYV. CDR3 sequence (DNA): TGTGCCAGCAGCTTAGACAGGTCCTACGAGCAGTACGTC. V gene TRBV7-8 combines with J gene TRBJ2-7; D possibly corresponds to TRBD1 (5 bases). CDR3 length: 13 residues. Trimming took 1 base from V and 1 from J, leaving 5 bases between them. Germline-derived CDR1 and CDR2 are SGHVS and FQNEAQ.

V gene TRBV4-1 combines with J gene TRBJ1-2; weak D call: TRBD1 (6 bases). Trimming stripped 3 bases from V and 4 bases from J, with 9 bases between. Per the germline V gene, CDR1 is MGHRA and CDR2 is YSYEKL. The CDR3 length is 13 residues. CDR3: CASSQQGPYGYTF. CDR3 nucleotides: TGCGCCAGCAGCCAGCAGGGGCCCTATGGCTACACCTTC.

The rearrangement links TRBV5-1 to TRBJ2-5; 7 bases are a match to TRBD1. V lost 5 bases and J lost 2; bases outside the gene matches: 9. The germline V gene has CDR1 SGHRS and CDR2 YFSETQ. The CDR3 extends over 15 amino acids. The CDR3 DNA sequence: TGCGCCAGCAGACCTCAGACAGGGCGGCAAGAGACCCAGTACTTC. It codes for CASRPQTGRQETQYF.

The chain has TRBV19 and TRBJ1-3, with 9 positions matching TRBD1. The CDR3 is made up of 17 amino acids. The V gene's germline CDR1 is LNHDA and CDR2 SQIVND (reference sequence). With V trimmed by 7 bases and J by 0 bases, 10 bases remained unmatched. CDR3 in amino acids: CASKTGGSRTSGNTIYF. Here the CDR3 DNA reads TGTGCCAGTAAAACAGGGGGCTCCCGTACCTCTGGAAACACCATATATTTT.

This sequence joins TRBV7-7 and TRBJ2-1, with D unresolved. V was trimmed by 5 bases and J by 8 bases, leaving 19 bases between them. There are 15 residues in the CDR3. The germline V gene encodes CDR1 SSHAT and CDR2 FNYEAQ (reference sequence). CDR3 coding DNA: TGTGCCAGCAGCCCGCAAGGGTCTGGCAGGCATGAGCAGTTCTTC. As protein: CASSPQGSGRHEQFF. The full variable domain, its missing parts supplied by reference TRBV7-7 and TRBJ2-1, is GAGVSQSPRYKVTKRGQDVTLRCDPISSHATLYWYQQALGQGPEFLTYFNYEAQPDKSGLPSDRFSAERPEGSISTLTIQRTEQRDSAMYRCASSPQGSGRHEQFFGPGTRLTVL.

The J gene is TRBJ2-4, the V gene TRBV5-5; D uncertain. The germline V and J ends were trimmed by 1 base and 13 bases, with 15 bases remaining between them. Looked up from germline, CDR1 is SGHKS and CDR2 is YYEKEE (reference sequence). The CDR3 sequence is 13 residues long. The CDR3 loop is CASSLPGSPVQYF. The DNA of the CDR3 is TGTGCCAGCAGCTTGCCGGGCTCCCCCGTACAGTACTTC.

V is TRBV27 and J is TRBJ2-5, with a possible D match to TRBD2 (5 bases). Germline V lookup: CDR1 MNHEY, CDR2 SMNVEV (reference sequence). The V end was cut by 4 bases, the J end by 4 bases, with 10 bases between. This CDR3 has 13 residues. CDR3 in DNA: TGTGCCAGCAGTTCCCGGGGTCCAGAGACCCAGTACTTC. Translation gives CASSSRGPETQYF.

This rearrangement joins TRBV9 to TRBJ2-7, with no clear D. V lost 0 bases, J lost 3 bases, and 16 bases lay in between. The CDR3 has 16 amino acids. Germline CDR1 SGDLS, CDR2 YYNGEE. The CDR3 DNA reads TGTGCCAGCAGCGTAGTCTCCACAAAGGGCCTCTACGAGCAGTACTTC. Its protein product is CASSVVSTKGLYEQYF.

By share, this clone ranks as medium-sized. The rearrangement joins TRBV6-5 to TRBJ2-2; the D gene is possibly TRBD1 (6 bases). There are 15 residues in the CDR3. Trimming pared 5 bases from V and 7 bases from J, leaving 17 bases between. CDR1 is MNHEY, CDR2 SVGAGI, per germline. The CDR3 DNA sequence: TGTGCCAGCAGTACCACTTCACAGGGCGGCGGGGAGCTGTTTTTT. Protein product: CASSTTSQGGGELFF.

Of note for this clone: The same CDR3 can be traced to other DNA sequences in this sample. The CDR3 here is CASGDAGDTDTQYF. The CDR3 DNA sequence: TGTGCCAGTGGGGATGCCGGAGACACAGATACGCAGTATTTT. The V and J genes are TRBV19 and TRBJ2-3; D not certain. Germline CDR1 is LNHDA and CDR2 is SQIVND (reference sequence). Between the trimmed V and J ends, which lost 8 bases and 2 bases, there was a span of 14 bases. The CDR3 covers 14 residues.

The rearrangement joins TRBV13 to TRBJ2-1; 14 nucleotides line up with TRBD2. The CDR3 is made up of 16 amino acids. The V gene end was trimmed by 5 bases and the J gene end by 9 bases; junction bases not matched to a gene: 9. In germline, CDR1 is PRHDT, CDR2 FYEKMQ (reference sequence). CDR3: CASSLGLAGVSGEQFF. The CDR3 DNA reads TGTGCCAGCAGCCTGGGACTAGCGGGAGTGTCAGGTGAGCAGTTCTTC.

This chain uses TRBV29-1 with TRBJ2-1; 7 bases align to TRBD1. Germline V gene data show CDR1 as SQVTM and CDR2 as ANQGSEA. The CDR3 loop spans 13 amino acids. V lost 7 bases, J lost 8 bases, and 11 bases stayed unmatched. The CDR3 region is CSAGTAIPDEQFF. The CDR3 coding sequence is TGCAGCGCTGGGACAGCCATCCCGGATGAGCAGTTCTTC.

The chain uses TRBV6-5 and TRBJ2-5; a possible D gene is TRBD2 (5 bases). V was shortened by 7 bases and J by 5 bases, with 14 bases between the two germline ends. This CDR3 comprises 13 residues. Germline V CDR1 and CDR2: MNHEY, SVGAGI. In DNA, the CDR3 is TGTGCCAGCATTCGGGGATTTAGGGAGACCCAGTACTTC. Translation: CASIRGFRETQYF.

The chain uses TRBV7-7 and TRBJ2-5, with D perhaps assigned TRBD1 or TRBD2 (5 bases each). Germline V gene data show CDR1 as SSHAT and CDR2 as FNYEAQ (reference sequence). The CDR3 loop spans 15 amino acids. Deletions cut 1 base from V and 4 bases from J, with 13 bases between. The CDR3 loop reads CASSLVGGWGETQYF. CDR3 DNA: TGTGCCAGCAGCTTAGTTGGGGGATGGGGAGAGACCCAGTACTTC.

This clone was detected once. This chain connects TRBV29-1 to TRBJ2-7, with 7 bases matching TRBD2. Trimming took 3 bases from V and 6 from J; bases not matched to a gene: 8. CDR1 and CDR2 from the germline V gene are SQVTM and ANQGSEA. CDR3 length: 13 residues. CDR3 in amino acids: CSVDGGRGSEQYF. The DNA for the CDR3 is TGCAGCGTTGACGGCGGGAGAGGCTCCGAGCAGTACTTC.

V and J are TRBV7-2 and TRBJ1-1; TRBD1 is a possible D gene (5 bases). Germline V CDR1 and CDR2: SGHTA, FQGNSA. The V end was cut by 1 base, the J end by 10 bases, with 19 bases between. CDR3 length: 15 residues. The CDR3 DNA reads as TGTGCCAGCAGCTTAGTTGACGGACAACGGGGTGTAGCTTTCTTT. This translates into CASSLVDGQRGVAFF.

A single count supports this clone. This chain links TRBV11-2 with TRBJ2-5; D is unresolved. The CDR3 consists of 16 residues. Trimming cost V 0 bases and J 5 bases, with 16 bases left between them. From germline, CDR1 is SGHAT and CDR2 FQNNGV. The CDR3 spells CASSLDPDVRAETQYF. The CDR3 coding sequence is TGTGCCAGCAGCTTAGACCCCGATGTTAGGGCGGAGACCCAGTACTTC.

The J gene is TRBJ2-7, the V gene TRBV10-3; D remains ambiguous. CDR3 length: 13 residues. V lost 2 bases to trimming and J lost 2 bases, with 7 bases between them. Germline V gene sequence: CDR1 ENHRY, CDR2 SYGVKD. CDR3 amino acids: CAISERQTYEQYV. CDR3 sequence (DNA): TGTGCCATCAGTGAGAGGCAGACCTACGAGCAGTACGTC.

The chain has TRBV7-2 and TRBJ1-2, with a tentative D call TRBD1 (5 bases). Per germline, CDR1 SGHTA and CDR2 FQGNSA. V dropped 5 bases and J dropped 4 bases, with 17 bases sitting between them. This CDR3 comprises 15 residues. This chain's CDR3 is CASSPPARGIYGYTF. The CDR3 DNA reads TGTGCCAGCAGCCCCCCCGCCCGGGGGATCTATGGCTACACCTTC.

The chain has TRBV19 and TRBJ1-1; D unresolved. The V gene's germline CDR1 is LNHDA and CDR2 SQIVND (reference sequence). The CDR3 consists of 13 residues. The ends were cut back, 6 bases at V and 2 bases at J, with 10 bases in the middle. CDR3 in DNA: TGTGCCAGTAGCTTCACAGCAAACACTGAAGCTTTCTTT. Protein sequence: CASSFTANTEAFF.